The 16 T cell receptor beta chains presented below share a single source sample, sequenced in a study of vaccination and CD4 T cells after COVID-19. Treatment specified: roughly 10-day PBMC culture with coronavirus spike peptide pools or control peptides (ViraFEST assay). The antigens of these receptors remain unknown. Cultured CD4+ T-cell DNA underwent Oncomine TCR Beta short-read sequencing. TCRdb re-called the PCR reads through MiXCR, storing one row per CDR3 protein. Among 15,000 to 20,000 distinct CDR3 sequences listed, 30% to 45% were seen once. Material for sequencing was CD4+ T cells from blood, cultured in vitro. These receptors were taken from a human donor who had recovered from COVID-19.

The CDR3 sequence: CASSWGGRTNTEAFF. CDR3 nucleotide sequence: TGCGCCAGCAGCTGGGGGGGACGGACGAACACTGAAGCTTTCTTT. The chain is built from TRBV10-2 and TRBJ1-1, with D perhaps TRBD1 (5 bases). The CDR3 consists of 15 residues. Germline CDR1 WSHSY, CDR2 SAAADI. The V end was cut by 6 bases, the J end by 1 base, with 15 bases between.

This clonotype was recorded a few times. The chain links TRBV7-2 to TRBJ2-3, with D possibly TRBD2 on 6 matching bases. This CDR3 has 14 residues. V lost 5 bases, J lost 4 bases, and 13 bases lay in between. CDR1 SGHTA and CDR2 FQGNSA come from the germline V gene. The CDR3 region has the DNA TGTGCCAGCAGCCCCTCACGGGAGTCAGATACGCAGTATTTT. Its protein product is CASSPSRESDTQYF.

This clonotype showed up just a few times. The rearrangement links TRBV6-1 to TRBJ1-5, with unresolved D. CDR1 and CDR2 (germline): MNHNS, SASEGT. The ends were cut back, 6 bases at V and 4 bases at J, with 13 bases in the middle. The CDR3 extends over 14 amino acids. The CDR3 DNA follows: TGTGCCAGCAGCTTCATGACGGCAAATCAGCCCCAGCATTTT. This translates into CASSFMTANQPQHF.

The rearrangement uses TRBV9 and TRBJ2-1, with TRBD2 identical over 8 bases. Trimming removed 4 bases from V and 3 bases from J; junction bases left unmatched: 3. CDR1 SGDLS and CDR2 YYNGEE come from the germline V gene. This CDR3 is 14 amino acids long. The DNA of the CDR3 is TGTGCCAGCAGCCCAGCGGGAGTCTACAATGAGCAGTTCTTC. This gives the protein CASSPAGVYNEQFF.

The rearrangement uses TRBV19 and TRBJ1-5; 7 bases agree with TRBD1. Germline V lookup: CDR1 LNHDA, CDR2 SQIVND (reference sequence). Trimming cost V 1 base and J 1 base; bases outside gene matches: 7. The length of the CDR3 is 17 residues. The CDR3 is CASSIGGRGLSNQPQHF. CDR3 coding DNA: TGTGCCAGTAGTATAGGTGGGAGGGGGCTCAGCAATCAGCCCCAGCATTTT.

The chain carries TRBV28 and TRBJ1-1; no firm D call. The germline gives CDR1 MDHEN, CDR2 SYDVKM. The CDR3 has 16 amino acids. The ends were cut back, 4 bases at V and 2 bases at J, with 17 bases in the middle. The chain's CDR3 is CASSSRPTTSNTEAFF. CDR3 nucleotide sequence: TGTGCCAGCAGTTCTCGGCCGACAACATCTAACACTGAAGCTTTCTTT.

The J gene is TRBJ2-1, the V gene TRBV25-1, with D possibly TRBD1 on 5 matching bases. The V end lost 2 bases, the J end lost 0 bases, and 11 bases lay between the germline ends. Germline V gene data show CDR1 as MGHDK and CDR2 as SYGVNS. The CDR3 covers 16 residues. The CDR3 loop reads CASSEGSTVSYNEQFF. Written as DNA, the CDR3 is TGTGCCAGCAGTGAAGGGTCGACAGTCTCCTACAATGAGCAGTTCTTC.

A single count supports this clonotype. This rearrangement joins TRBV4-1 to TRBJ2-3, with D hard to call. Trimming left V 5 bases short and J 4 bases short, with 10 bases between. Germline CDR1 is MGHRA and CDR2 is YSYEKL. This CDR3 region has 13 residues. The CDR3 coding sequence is TGCGCCAGCAGCTCCGACTTTTCAGATACGCAGTATTTT. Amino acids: CASSSDFSDTQYF.

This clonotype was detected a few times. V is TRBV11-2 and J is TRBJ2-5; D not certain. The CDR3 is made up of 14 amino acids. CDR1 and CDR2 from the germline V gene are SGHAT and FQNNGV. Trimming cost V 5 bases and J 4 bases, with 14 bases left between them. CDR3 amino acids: CASSGRGVTETQYF. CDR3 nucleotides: TGTGCCAGCAGCGGAAGAGGCGTGACAGAGACCCAGTACTTC.

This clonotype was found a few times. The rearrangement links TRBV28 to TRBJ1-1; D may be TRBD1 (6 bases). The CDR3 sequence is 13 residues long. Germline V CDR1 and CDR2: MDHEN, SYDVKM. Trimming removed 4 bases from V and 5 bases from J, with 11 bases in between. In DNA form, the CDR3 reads TGTGCCAGCAGTTGGGGGGCTGGAACTGAAGCTTTCTTT. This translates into CASSWGAGTEAFF.

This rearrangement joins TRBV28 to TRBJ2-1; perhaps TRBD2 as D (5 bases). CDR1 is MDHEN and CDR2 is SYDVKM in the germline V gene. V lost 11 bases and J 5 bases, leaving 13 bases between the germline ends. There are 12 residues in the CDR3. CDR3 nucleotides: TGTGCCGCCCTATCCGGGGACAATGAGCAGTTCTTC. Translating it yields CAALSGDNEQFF.

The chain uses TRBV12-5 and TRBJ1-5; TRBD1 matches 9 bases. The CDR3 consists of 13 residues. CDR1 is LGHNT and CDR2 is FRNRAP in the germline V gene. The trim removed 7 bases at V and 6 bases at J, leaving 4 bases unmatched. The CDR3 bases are TGTGCTAGTGCGACAGGGGGTGGTCAGCCCCAGCATTTT. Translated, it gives CASATGGGQPQHF. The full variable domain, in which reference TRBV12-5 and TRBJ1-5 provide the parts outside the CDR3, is DARVTQTPRHKVTEMGQEVTMRCQPILGHNTVFWYRQTMMQGLELLAYFRNRAPLDDSGMPKDRFSAEMPDATLATLKIQPSEPRDSAVYFCASATGGGQPQHFGDGTRLSIL.

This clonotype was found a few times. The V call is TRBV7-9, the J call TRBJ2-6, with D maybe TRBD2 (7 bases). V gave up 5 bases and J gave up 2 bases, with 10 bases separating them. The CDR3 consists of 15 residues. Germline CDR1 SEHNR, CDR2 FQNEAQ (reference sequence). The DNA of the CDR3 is TGTGCCAGCAGCGGGAGGGGGGCTGGGGCCAACGTCCTGACTTTC. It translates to CASSGRGAGANVLTF.

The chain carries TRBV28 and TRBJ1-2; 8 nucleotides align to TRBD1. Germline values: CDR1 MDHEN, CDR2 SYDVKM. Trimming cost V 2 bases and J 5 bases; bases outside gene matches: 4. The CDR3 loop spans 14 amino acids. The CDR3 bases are TGTGCCAGCAGTTTAGGGACAGGCCATTATGGCTACACCTTC. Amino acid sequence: CASSLGTGHYGYTF.

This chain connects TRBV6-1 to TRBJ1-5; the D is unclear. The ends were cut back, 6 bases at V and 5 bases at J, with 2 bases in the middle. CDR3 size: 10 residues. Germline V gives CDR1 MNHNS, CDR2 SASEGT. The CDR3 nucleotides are TGTGCCAGCAGCTATCAGCCCCAGCATTTT. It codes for CASSYQPQHF.

CDR3 protein: CASRGGPQETQYF. CDR3 in DNA: TGCGCCAGCAGGGGAGGGCCCCAAGAGACCCAGTACTTC. The rearrangement links TRBV5-1 to TRBJ2-5, with TRBD2 identical over 7 bases. This CDR3 contains 13 residues. The germline CDR1 and CDR2 sequences are SGHRS and YFSETQ. Germline trimming cut 5 bases from V and 1 base from J; bases unmatched to any gene: 2. The full variable domain, completed using reference TRBV5-1 and TRBJ2-5, is KAGVTQTPRYLIKTRGQQVTLSCSPISGHRSVSWYQQTPGQGLQFLFEYFSETQRNKGNFPGRFSGRQFSNSRSEMNVSTLELGDSALYLCASRGGPQETQYFGPGTRLLVL.